Shown below are 17 T cell receptor beta chains from a single sample sequenced in a study of OX40 agonist ivuxolimab in advanced cancers. This table comes from immunoSEQ multiplex PCR, and its TCRdb copy is limited to in-frame clones, with some not included. The profile covers tens of thousands of clones, with more than 80% appearing a single time and 6.5% to 9% taken by the ten largest. The sequencing here drew on CD4+ or CD8+ T cells sorted from blood, taken in a trial of the OX40 agonist ivuxolimab. The receptor set was obtained from an adult with an advanced solid tumor such as melanoma, head and neck, liver or kidney cancer.

V and J are TRBV5-4 and TRBJ2-3; D is undetermined. Trimming shortened V by 4 bases and J by 0 bases, and 15 bases separated the two germline ends. CDR1 is SGHNT and CDR2 is YYREEE in the germline V gene (reference sequence). There are 16 residues in the CDR3. CDR3 residues: CASSSFYRSSTDTQYF. The CDR3 DNA is TGTGCCAGCAGCAGTTTTTATCGTTCTAGCACAGATACGCAGTATTTT.

A remark on this clone: Its ends do not fully match the called genes, so a read error is possible. The rearrangement uses TRBV7-3 and TRBJ2-2, with D hard to call. The CDR3 consists of 16 residues. Germline lookup yields CDR1 SGHTA and CDR2 FQGTGA. CDR3 nucleotide sequence: TGTGCCAGCAGCTTAAAGCCTATTCAGAACTCCGGGGAGCTGTTTTTT. As protein: CASSLKPIQNSGELFF.

The chain uses TRBV5-3 and TRBJ2-5; either TRBD1 or TRBD2 may fit D (5 bases each). Being an ORF, TRBV5-3 has a function that is uncertain. V lost 3 bases and J 7 bases, leaving 19 bases between the germline ends. The CDR3 runs 15 residues. CDR3 nucleotide sequence: TGTGCCAGAAGCTCTCCGGGGTCGACTGGGGGGACCCAGTACTTC. This sequence encodes CARSSPGSTGGTQYF.

The CDR3 DNA reads TGTGCCAGCAGCTCCAACCCTACTAGCGGAGGGTCCGGGGAGCTGTTTTTT. Translation: CASSSNPTSGGSGELFF. The genes are TRBV9 and TRBJ2-2, with TRBD2 matching 8 bases. The J segment lost 6 bases and the V segment lost 4 bases, leaving 14 bases of the junction unmatched. The CDR3 length is 17 residues. Per the germline V gene, CDR1 is SGDLS and CDR2 is YYNGEE.

The chain employs TRBV29-1 and TRBJ2-5; 7 bases agree with TRBD2. The CDR3 sequence is 14 residues long. The germline V gene encodes CDR1 SQVTM and CDR2 ANQGSEA. The ends lost 3 bases at V and 2 bases at J; junction bases unmatched: 6. The CDR3 region has the DNA TGCAGCGTTGACGGCCCTAGCGGACAAGAGACCCAGTACTTC. It yields the protein CSVDGPSGQETQYF.

The V call is TRBV19, the J call TRBJ1-1; D is ambiguous. This CDR3 is 13 amino acids long. The V and J ends lost 8 bases and 3 bases respectively, with 13 bases between them. CDR1 and CDR2 (germline): LNHDA, SQIVND (reference sequence). CDR3 amino acids: CASVAERYTEAFF. DNA of the CDR3: TGTGCCAGTGTAGCAGAACGGTACACTGAAGCTTTCTTT.

The chain has TRBV6-5 and TRBJ1-1; D uncertain. The CDR3 loop spans 10 amino acids. Germline V gene lookup returns CDR1 MNHEY and CDR2 SVGAGI. V was trimmed by 8 bases and J by 5 bases, leaving 6 bases between them. For the CDR3, the DNA is TGTGCCAGCTATGGGACTGAAGCTTTCTTT. It specifies CASYGTEAFF.

The CDR3 reads CASSFRGNTIYF. CDR3 coding DNA: TGTGCCAGCAGCTTCCGTGGAAACACCATATATTTT. V gene TRBV11-3 combines with J gene TRBJ1-3; D is undetermined. Trimming took off 3 bases at V and 3 bases at J, with 3 bases between the two ends. The CDR3 sequence is 12 residues long. Per germline, CDR1 SGHNT and CDR2 YENEEA.

The chain couples TRBV11-3 to TRBJ2-5; 7 nucleotides align to TRBD2. Matching the DNA end better, TRBJ2-7 makes the J call doubtful. Germline V gene lookup returns CDR1 SGHNT and CDR2 YENEEA. This CDR3 region has 18 residues. CDR3 amino acids: CASSFGILGWRESDEQYF. CDR3 sequence (DNA): TGTGCCAGCAGCTTCGGCATCTTAGGATGGCGGGAGAGCGACGAGCAGTACTTC.

The rearrangement uses TRBV7-2 and TRBJ2-2; TRBD2 matches 10 bases. Trimming cost V 0 bases and J 1 base; bases outside gene matches: 2. CDR1 and CDR2 (germline): SGHTA, FQGNSA. The CDR3 has 17 amino acids. The CDR3 DNA reads TGTGCCAGCAGCTTAGCGGTAGCGGGAGGGAACACCGGGGAGCTGTTTTTT. This translates into CASSLAVAGGNTGELFF.

The chain is built from TRBV6-1 and TRBJ2-2, with 7 bases fitting TRBD1. V lost 6 bases and J lost 4; bases outside the gene matches: 5. Germline loops: CDR1 MNHNS, CDR2 SASEGT. The CDR3 has 14 residues. The CDR3 is CASRKPGGTGELFF. In DNA, the CDR3 is TGTGCCAGCAGGAAACCAGGGGGCACCGGGGAGCTGTTTTTT.

The chain uses TRBV5-1 and TRBJ2-2; 8 positions match TRBD1. The length of the CDR3 is 15 residues. V lost 4 bases and J lost 2; bases outside the gene matches: 4. Germline values: CDR1 SGHRS, CDR2 YFSETQ. In DNA form, the CDR3 reads TGCGCCAGCAGCCGACAGGGGACTAACACCGGGGAGCTGTTTTTT. It yields the protein CASSRQGTNTGELFF. The whole variable domain, remainder taken from reference TRBV5-1 and TRBJ2-2, is KAGVTQTPRYLIKTRGQQVTLSCSPISGHRSVSWYQQTPGQGLQFLFEYFSETQRNKGNFPGRFSGRQFSNSRSEMNVSTLELGDSALYLCASSRQGTNTGELFFGEGSRLTVL.

The chain recombines TRBV19 with TRBJ1-2; a weak D match, TRBD1 (6 bases). V was pared by 5 bases and J by 0 bases, with 13 bases between. Germline V CDR1 and CDR2: LNHDA, SQIVND (reference sequence). This CDR3 has 15 residues. CDR3 sequence: CASSGQGTPNYGYTF. The CDR3 coding sequence is TGTGCCAGTAGTGGACAAGGGACACCTAACTATGGCTACACCTTC.

The rearrangement uses TRBV13 and TRBJ2-3; D is tentatively TRBD1 or TRBD2 (5 bases each). The CDR3 contains 16 residues. The V gene lost 3 bases and the J gene lost 5 bases, with 18 bases spanning the gap. Germline assignment: CDR1 PRHDT and CDR2 FYEKMQ (reference sequence). The CDR3 region has the DNA TGTGCCAGCAGCTTGCCTCCAGAGGGGCGAGTAGATACGCAGTATTTT. Protein sequence: CASSLPPEGRVDTQYF.

This clone was seen a single time. Other nucleotide sequences in the sample specify the same CDR3. The rearrangement links TRBV28 to TRBJ1-1, with 8 bases that match TRBD1. Per the germline V gene, CDR1 is MDHEN and CDR2 is SYDVKM. V trimming: 5 bases; J trimming: 4 bases; junction bases outside the gene matches: 3. This CDR3 has 13 amino acids. This CDR3 reads CASSHTGGTEAFF. CDR3 DNA sequence: TGTGCCAGCAGTCATACAGGGGGCACTGAAGCTTTCTTT.

This clone was detected a few times. V usage is TRBV5-6 and J usage is TRBJ1-2, with a tentative D call TRBD1 (5 bases). The germline gives CDR1 SGHDT, CDR2 YYEEEE. Trimming removed 3 bases at V and 4 bases at J, with 10 bases between. This CDR3 is built from 13 residues. The CDR3, as DNA: TGTGCCAGCAGCTCGAGGGGTGGCTATGGCTACACCTTC. Amino acids: CASSSRGGYGYTF.

The rearrangement links TRBV9 to TRBJ2-1, with D perhaps given as TRBD1 or TRBD2 (5 bases each). The V end was cut by 1 base, the J end by 8 bases, with 13 bases between. There are 14 residues in the CDR3. Germline CDR1 is SGDLS and CDR2 is YYNGEE. DNA of the CDR3: TGTGCCAGCAGCGTACAGGGAGTCGGTGATGAGCAGTTCTTC. It is translated as CASSVQGVGDEQFF.